A selection of T cell receptor beta chains follows, all from one sample in a study of blood T cell repertoires in COVID-19. Assay: immunoSEQ multiplex PCR; the TCRdb copy retains only in-frame clones and omits some. This sample carries approximately 300,000 clones, around 83% of them seen once, and the ten largest clones take roughly 1.2%. Source material: peripheral blood. These receptor sequences come from a woman in her forties or fifties with acute or convalescent COVID-19. Each CDR3 is given with its conserved first and last residue.

CDR3aa | j_gene | v_gene
CASSHQEGGEDTQYF | TRBJ2-3 | TRBV4-3
CASSSFGEGSSGNTIYF | TRBJ1-3 | TRBV5-4
CASMGLKMNTEAFF | TRBJ1-1 | TRBV2
CASSLIGQSTDTQYF | TRBJ2-3 | TRBV7-8
CASSLRPTGWGYTF | TRBJ1-2 | TRBV27
CASSSPGAGANVLTF | TRBJ2-6 | TRBV27
CASSIQSNQPQHF | TRBJ1-5 | TRBV19
CAWAWDTWPTNEKLFF | TRBJ1-4 | TRBV30
CASTTAMGGREQYF | TRBJ2-7 | TRBV7-9
CASSLGLAGDEQFF | TRBJ2-1 | TRBV27
CASSIGVNEQYF | TRBJ2-7 | TRBV19
CASSQVDRVQETQYF | TRBJ2-5 | TRBV14
CAISSQGANFIYGYTF | TRBJ1-2 | TRBV10-3
CATSRNRDYYNEQFF | TRBJ2-1 | TRBV15
CASTQGTPASYGYTF | TRBJ1-2 | TRBV7-9
CASSGRIGTVYNSPLHF | TRBJ1-6 | TRBV7-8
CASSEQGPGVGNQPQHF | TRBJ1-5 | TRBV2
CASTPGLAGAWEQFF | TRBJ2-1 | TRBV19
CASSPGGSNTEAFF | TRBJ1-1 | TRBV19
CASSQDSDSLYGYTF | TRBJ1-2 | TRBV3-1/TRBV3-2
CASSSPKRGSYGYTF | TRBJ1-2 | TRBV5-6
CASSQEGQGITEAFF | TRBJ1-1 | TRBV4-1
CASRGDRDFSGELFF | TRBJ2-2 | TRBV19
CASSLEWGGSNQPQHF | TRBJ1-5 | TRBV5-8
CASSWGQGGATEAFF | TRBJ1-1 | TRBV5-1
CAWTSGRNEQFF | TRBJ2-1 | TRBV30
CASSSQGAYTEAFF | TRBJ1-1 | TRBV11-2
CASSYSSSGSYEQYF | TRBJ2-7 | TRBV6-2/TRBV6-3
CASSLVGQDRAFF | TRBJ1-1 | TRBV5-5
CATSDSGTLANYGYTF | TRBJ1-2 | TRBV24-1
CASSLSGGSYTEAFF | TRBJ1-1 | TRBV7-2
CSASTSGRETQYF | TRBJ2-5 | TRBV20-1
CASSVVGQGAEAFF | TRBJ1-1 | TRBV9
CASSLRASGSFEQFF | TRBJ2-1 | TRBV4-3
CASIRDRYLNTEAFF | TRBJ1-1 | TRBV6-5
CSVEPSGITDTQYF | TRBJ2-3 | TRBV29-1
CASSPTGTIQSGELFF | TRBJ2-2 | TRBV3-1/TRBV3-2
CASGNSDKAYNEQFF | TRBJ2-1 | TRBV6-5
CSASPTRSGVGETQYF | TRBJ2-5 | TRBV20-1
CATSEGGSVQPQHF | TRBJ1-5 | TRBV24-1
CASSQGTPIHTGELFF | TRBJ2-2 | TRBV3-1/TRBV3-2
CASASPPGQPQETQYF | TRBJ2-5 | TRBV2
CASSLDAPGELFF | TRBJ2-2 | TRBV5-1
CASSPGTRTGELFF | TRBJ2-2 | TRBV7-6
CASSDNSAGRTDTQYF | TRBJ2-3 | TRBV6-1
CAWRMGQGGEKLFF | TRBJ1-4 | TRBV30
CASSDSFYTEQFF | TRBJ2-1 | TRBV4-3
CASSYGGGEKLFF | TRBJ1-4 | TRBV6-6
CASSLKGDTEAFF | TRBJ1-1 | TRBV5-1
CASSLAGAGANVLTF | TRBJ2-6 | TRBV5-4
CASSPTLGQGTMNTEAFF | TRBJ1-1 | TRBV4-1
CASSFPGGGGYTF | TRBJ1-2 | TRBV12-3/TRBV12-4
CASSQAGASEKLFF | TRBJ1-4 | TRBV4-3
CASSISQGDSYEQYF | TRBJ2-7 | TRBV19
CASSSPGDTEAFF | TRBJ1-1 | TRBV27
CASSPWTGRETQYF | TRBJ2-5 | TRBV5-6
CASRSNPGVSEAFF | TRBJ1-1 | TRBV7-2
CASSYGQAGGTEAFF | TRBJ1-1 | TRBV5-1
CASSLVTGEKLFF | TRBJ1-4 | TRBV28
CASSLIQGTNSPLHF | TRBJ1-6 | TRBV5-1